These 24 T cell receptor beta chains originate from one sample sequenced in a study of T cells in Graves' hyperthyroidism and ophthalmopathy. TCR beta CDR3 regions were amplified from RNA. The TCR CDR3 first-round RT-PCR relied on the HTBI primer set. TCRdb used MiXCR to reprocess the multiplex PCR reads, holding one entry per CDR3 protein. The table has roughly 380,000 distinct CDR3 sequences, roughly an eighth seen once. Sequenced sample: blood. These receptors were taken from a young woman with Graves' hyperthyroidism.

This clonotype was seen many times. The chain links TRBV30 to TRBJ2-7; TRBD1 matches 8 bases. This CDR3 region has 14 residues. J was trimmed by 2 bases and V by 1 base; bases with no gene match: 4. The germline V gene has CDR1 GTSNPN and CDR2 SVGIG (reference sequence). The CDR3 DNA sequence: TGTGCCTGGAGTGGGACAGGGTTAACCTACGAGCAGTACTTC. Protein product: CAWSGTGLTYEQYF.

The rearrangement joins TRBV27 to TRBJ2-3, with 11 bases fitting TRBD2. From germline, CDR1 is MNHEY and CDR2 SMNVEV (reference sequence). There are 16 residues in the CDR3. The trim removed 5 bases at V and 2 bases at J, leaving 6 bases unmatched. This CDR3 reads CASSPGTSGVTDTQYF. CDR3 DNA sequence: TGTGCCAGCAGTCCCGGGACTAGCGGCGTCACAGATACGCAGTATTTT.

This clonotype was recorded many times. The chain carries TRBV27 and TRBJ2-7, with 8 positions matching TRBD1. This CDR3 is built from 15 residues. Germline lookup yields CDR1 MNHEY and CDR2 SMNVEV (reference sequence). With 4 bases clipped from V and 8 bases from J, the junction kept 13 bases outside the gene matches. CDR3 amino acids: CASSSLGRTGIQQYF. CDR3 nucleotides: TGTGCCAGCAGTTCCCTGGGCAGGACAGGGATCCAGCAGTACTTC.

This clonotype showed up many times. The chain recombines TRBV18 with TRBJ2-7, with D possibly called TRBD1 or TRBD2 (5 bases each). Germline CDR1 KGHSH, CDR2 LQKENI. Trimming removed 6 bases from V and 3 bases from J, with 12 bases in between. There are 13 residues in the CDR3. CDR3 in amino acids: CASSRDRNYEQYF. In nucleotides, the CDR3 is TGTGCCAGCTCCCGGGACCGAAACTACGAGCAGTACTTC.

This clonotype came up many times. The rearrangement links TRBV28 to TRBJ2-7; 8 bases are a match to TRBD1. V trimming: 7 bases; J trimming: 6 bases; junction bases outside the gene matches: 11. Per germline, CDR1 MDHEN and CDR2 SYDVKM. This CDR3 comprises 14 residues. The CDR3 bases are TGTGCCAGCACTAATCCAGGGGGCTCTAGCGAGCAGTACTTC. Translation gives CASTNPGGSSEQYF.

This sequence joins TRBV12-5 and TRBJ2-2, with D maybe TRBD2 (6 bases). The ends were cut back, 2 bases at V and 4 bases at J, with 11 bases in the middle. The CDR3 runs 15 residues. Germline CDR1 LGHNT, CDR2 FRNRAP. The DNA for the CDR3 is TGTGCTAGTGGTTTGCCCTCGGGAGTCACCGGGGAGCTGTTTTTT. Translation gives CASGLPSGVTGELFF.

This clonotype has just a few counts. The V and J genes are TRBV5-5 and TRBJ2-3; the match to TRBD2 covers 7 bases. The CDR3 has 15 residues. V lost 1 base and J lost 4; bases outside the gene matches: 6. Germline V gene data show CDR1 as SGHKS and CDR2 as YYEKEE (reference sequence). CDR3 bases: TGTGCCAGCAGCTTGTTTGCGGGAGCTTCAGATACGCAGTATTTT. It translates to CASSLFAGASDTQYF.

The chain links TRBV10-3 to TRBJ2-2; either TRBD1 or TRBD2 may supply D (7 bases each). This CDR3 has 15 residues. With 4 bases removed from V and 4 bases from J, the gap between germline ends came to 13 bases. Per the germline V gene, CDR1 is ENHRY and CDR2 is SYGVKD. Written as DNA, the CDR3 is TGTGCCATCAGTGGTACAGGGGAGGGCACCGGGGAGCTGTTTTTT. Translating gives CAISGTGEGTGELFF.

The rearrangement uses TRBV2 and TRBJ2-1; TRBD2 matches 8 bases. This CDR3 has 16 residues. Germline-derived CDR1 and CDR2 are SNHLY and FYNNEI. The J segment lost 7 bases and the V segment lost 1 base, leaving 9 bases of the junction unmatched. The CDR3 reads CASSEEAAGVGNEQFF. In nucleotides, the CDR3 is TGTGCCAGCAGTGAAGAGGCAGCGGGAGTTGGTAATGAGCAGTTCTTC.

The J gene is TRBJ2-6, the V gene TRBV6-1; no reliable D call. CDR3 size: 15 residues. Trimming removed 5 bases at V and 2 bases at J, with 10 bases between. Germline V gene sequence: CDR1 MNHNS, CDR2 SASEGT. DNA for the CDR3: TGTGCCAGCAGTTATTTCGGAGCTGGGGCCAACGTCCTGACTTTC. It codes for CASSYFGAGANVLTF.

This rearrangement joins TRBV6-5 to TRBJ1-5, with 12 nucleotides matching TRBD1. CDR3 size: 18 residues. V lost 4 bases, J lost 5 bases, and 12 bases stayed unmatched. Germline CDR1 is MNHEY and CDR2 is SVGAGI. The CDR3 DNA sequence: TGTGCCAGCAGTTCGGGGACAGGGGGCTCTAGTCGGGATCAGCCCCAGCATTTT. It codes for CASSSGTGGSSRDQPQHF.

In this sample, this clonotype turned up many times. The chain uses TRBV18 and TRBJ2-1; a weak D match, TRBD2 (6 bases). This CDR3 contains 15 residues. V was shortened by 3 bases and J by 3 bases, with 12 bases between the two germline ends. Looked up from germline, CDR1 is KGHSH and CDR2 is LQKENI. The chain's CDR3 is CASSPSGVGYNEQFF. In nucleotides, the CDR3 is TGTGCCAGCTCACCTTCGGGAGTCGGCTACAATGAGCAGTTCTTC.

In this sample, this clonotype turned up many times. The chain couples TRBV7-2 to TRBJ2-7; D not resolved. V lost 5 bases and J lost 5, with 10 bases in between. The germline V gene has CDR1 SGHTA and CDR2 FQGNSA. The CDR3 is made up of 12 amino acids. For the CDR3, the DNA is TGTGCCAGCAGCCCCTCCCCCGACGAGCAGTACTTC. It encodes CASSPSPDEQYF.

Many counts were recorded for this clonotype. V gene TRBV6-2 or TRBV6-3 combines with J gene TRBJ2-7, with 9 bases identical to TRBD2. V shed 5 bases, J shed 0 bases, and the junction held 5 bases outside the gene matches. The CDR3 is 15 residues long. Per the germline V gene, CDR1 is MNHEY and CDR2 is SVGEGT. This CDR3 is CASSRSGSDSYEQYF. The CDR3 nucleotides are TGTGCCAGCAGTCGTAGCGGGAGCGACTCCTACGAGCAGTACTTC.

V usage is TRBV5-8 and J usage is TRBJ2-7; 8 bases are a match to TRBD2. The V gene end was trimmed by 1 base and the J gene end by 6 bases; junction bases not matched to a gene: 12. Per germline, CDR1 SGHTS and CDR2 YDEGEE. The CDR3 spans 16 residues. This chain's CDR3 is CASSLTSGSLSSEQYF. CDR3 in DNA: TGTGCCAGCAGCTTGACCAGCGGGAGTCTCTCTTCCGAGCAGTACTTC. The full variable domain, completed using reference TRBV5-8 and TRBJ2-7, is EAGVTQSPTHLIKTRGQQATLRCSPISGHTSVYWYQQALGLGLQFLLWYDEGEERNRGNFPPRFSGRQFPNYSSELNVNALELEDSALYLCASSLTSGSLSSEQYFGPGTRLTVT.

This clonotype was seen many times. The chain joins TRBV7-2 to TRBJ2-3; no clear D gene. From germline, CDR1 is SGHTA and CDR2 FQGNSA. The germline V and J ends were trimmed by 5 bases and 4 bases, with 7 bases remaining between them. CDR3 length equals 12 residues. CDR3 protein: CASSPEADTQYF. In nucleotides, the CDR3 is TGTGCCAGCAGCCCGGAAGCAGATACGCAGTATTTT.

This clonotype was picked up many times. The rearrangement uses TRBV5-1 and TRBJ2-7; 7 bases line up with TRBD2. The V gene end was trimmed by 0 bases and the J gene end by 5 bases; junction bases not matched to a gene: 14. The CDR3 totals 17 residues. The V gene's germline CDR1 is SGHRS and CDR2 YFSETQ. Here the CDR3 reads CASSLVPGTGGGNEQYF. DNA for the CDR3: TGCGCCAGCAGCTTGGTTCCGGGAACGGGAGGAGGGAACGAGCAGTACTTC. Complete variable domain (other parts from reference TRBV5-1 and TRBJ2-7): KAGVTQTPRYLIKTRGQQVTLSCSPISGHRSVSWYQQTPGQGLQFLFEYFSETQRNKGNFPGRFSGRQFSNSRSEMNVSTLELGDSALYLCASSLVPGTGGGNEQYFGPGTRLTVT.

This clonotype came up many times. The J gene is TRBJ2-7, the V gene TRBV7-2; TRBD2 aligns across 13 bases. The CDR3 sequence is 16 residues long. Germline CDR1 and CDR2: SGHTA and FQGNSA. V lost 5 bases, J lost 6 bases, and 10 bases stayed unmatched. CDR3 amino acids: CASSDSLAGGAREQYF. As DNA, the CDR3 is TGTGCCAGCAGCGATTCACTAGCGGGAGGGGCACGCGAGCAGTACTTC.

This clonotype was detected a few times. The rearrangement joins TRBV5-1 to TRBJ2-1, with 8 bases identical to TRBD2. Germline lookup yields CDR1 SGHRS and CDR2 YFSETQ. This CDR3 is built from 14 residues. Germline trimming cut 4 bases from V and 8 bases from J; bases unmatched to any gene: 8. The DNA for the CDR3 is TGCGCCAGCAGCCAGGGACTAGACGCAGATGAGCAGTTCTTC. Its protein product is CASSQGLDADEQFF. Full variable domain (missing parts from reference TRBV5-1 and TRBJ2-1): KAGVTQTPRYLIKTRGQQVTLSCSPISGHRSVSWYQQTPGQGLQFLFEYFSETQRNKGNFPGRFSGRQFSNSRSEMNVSTLELGDSALYLCASSQGLDADEQFFGPGTRLTVL.

For this clonotype: Just one base apart from a much larger clone, this may be a read error. The chain carries TRBV12-3 or TRBV12-4 and TRBJ1-2; 7 positions match TRBD1. J was trimmed by 4 bases and V by 7 bases; bases with no gene match: 6. The CDR3 is 13 amino acids. The CDR3 DNA reads as TGTGCCAGCACCTCACAGGGGCTCTATGGCTACACCTTC. Its translation is CASTSQGLYGYTF.

This clonotype was observed many times. The chain recombines TRBV27 with TRBJ1-2; D not resolved. Trimming pared 3 bases from V and 1 base from J, leaving 6 bases between. CDR3 size: 13 residues. Germline V gives CDR1 MNHEY, CDR2 SMNVEV (reference sequence). Here the CDR3 DNA reads TGTGCCAGCAGTTTTAGGAATAACTATGGCTACACCTTC. Translating gives CASSFRNNYGYTF.

This clonotype was recorded a few times. This chain uses TRBV29-1 with TRBJ2-7; D is uncertain. The CDR3 consists of 11 residues. V was trimmed by 4 bases and J by 3 bases, leaving 7 bases between them. Germline V CDR1 and CDR2: SQVTM, ANQGSEA. The CDR3 nucleotides are TGCAGCGTTGCAGTTAGCTACGAGCAGTACTTC. It is translated as CSVAVSYEQYF.

This clonotype was observed at least ten times. The gene calls are TRBV6-5 and TRBJ1-2; 7 bases line up with TRBD1. J gave up 8 bases and V 4 bases, and 7 bases lay outside the gene matches. The CDR3 contains 13 residues. Germline V gene lookup returns CDR1 MNHEY and CDR2 SVGAGI. In DNA form, the CDR3 reads TGTGCCAGCAGTTCTTCCACAGGGGTCGGCTACACCTTC. Translating it yields CASSSSTGVGYTF.

This clonotype was seen at least ten times. The chain combines TRBV7-8 with TRBJ2-1, with TRBD2 matching 10 bases. CDR1 is SGHVS and CDR2 is FQNEAQ in the germline V gene. J lost 5 bases, V lost 1 base, and 2 bases had no gene match. The CDR3 length is 15 residues. The CDR3 reads CASSLEAGGHNEQFF. As DNA, the CDR3 is TGTGCCAGCAGCTTAGAAGCGGGAGGGCACAATGAGCAGTTCTTC.